The rows below give T cell receptor beta chains drawn from one sample of a study of blood T cell repertoires in COVID-19. Profiled with immunoSEQ multiplex PCR; TCRdb holds only in-frame clones, not every one. The sample consists of about 49,000 clones, approximately 95% of them appearing once. Specimen: peripheral blood. These receptors came from a man between 60 and 75 years old with COVID-19, enrolled during active disease. Both conserved end residues are part of each CDR3. A D gene is named only where the DNA matches it firmly. The listing skips clone size in some rows; elsewhere it reads once, few, many or a size class.

TRBJ1-4 | TRBV18 | . | . | CASSTREREEKLFF | TGTGCCAGCTCTACACGGGAAAGGGAGGAAAAACTGTTTTTT
TRBJ1-6 | TRBV19 | . | . | CASTGESYNSPLHF | TGTGCCAGTACCGGGGAATCCTATAATTCACCCCTCCACTTT
TRBJ2-3 | TRBV3-1/TRBV3-2 | TRBD2 | . | CASSQDEASGRAEDTQYF | TGTGCCAGCAGCCAAGATGAGGCTAGCGGGAGGGCGGAAGATACGCAGTATTTT
TRBJ1-2 | TRBV10-1 | . | . | CASSESTPSNGYTF | TGCGCCAGCAGTGAGTCGACTCCCAGCAATGGCTACACCTTC
TRBJ1-1 | TRBV19 | . | . | CASSIRGHLNTEAFF | TGTGCCAGTAGTATAAGGGGACACTTGAACACTGAAGCTTTCTTT
TRBJ1-2 | TRBV7-9 | TRBD1 | . | CASSPDGTGNTYGYTF | TGTGCCAGCAGCCCGGACGGGACAGGGAATACCTATGGCTACACCTTC
TRBJ1-1 | TRBV2 | . | once | CASRWQGPANTEAFF | TGTGCCAGTCGGTGGCAGGGTCCGGCGAACACTGAAGCTTTCTTT
TRBJ2-2 | TRBV18 | . | . | CASSPRGSGELFF | TGTGCCAGCTCACCAAGGGGGAGCGGGGAGCTGTTTTTT
TRBJ1-1 | TRBV5-5 | . | . | CASSLWGLGTEAFF | TGTGCCAGCAGCTTGTGGGGGCTCGGCACTGAAGCTTTCTTT
TRBJ1-5 | TRBV4-1 | . | once | CASSQSQVTRNQPQHF | TGCGCCAGCAGCCAGTCACAGGTTACTCGGAATCAGCCCCAGCATTTT
TRBJ2-7 | TRBV2 | TRBD1 | . | CASRFGQGAGEQYF | TGTGCCAGCAGATTCGGACAGGGGGCAGGGGAGCAGTACTTC
TRBJ2-7 | TRBV6-1 | TRBD2 | . | CASSEVYHGAGAYEQYF | TGTGCCAGCAGTGAAGTATACCACGGTGCGGGGGCCTACGAGCAGTACTTC
TRBJ1-2 | TRBV4-2 | TRBD1 | . | CASSQDTGGLYGYTF | TGTGCCAGCAGCCAAGATACAGGGGGCCTCTATGGCTACACCTTC
TRBJ1-1 | TRBV7-8 | TRBD1 | . | CASSPQGAGTEAFF | TGTGCCAGCAGCCCACAGGGGGCCGGCACTGAAGCTTTCTTT
TRBJ2-5 | TRBV4-1 | TRBD2 | . | CASSQGTSGVETQYF | TGCGCCAGCAGCCAAGGGACTAGCGGGGTAGAGACCCAGTACTTC